A single sample gave rise to the 2 T cell receptor beta chains below, sequenced in a study of T cell changes during pregnancy in multiple sclerosis. Clones were read by immunoSEQ multiplex PCR, and TCRdb kept only the in-frame ones, dropping some. The profile shows about 87,000 clones, 90% to 95% of them singletons. The specimen was peripheral blood, collected in the third trimester of pregnancy. The source of these receptors is a female donor in good health, enrolled as a control in a pregnancy study.

This chain links TRBV25-1 with TRBJ2-7; TRBD2 might be the D (5 bases). V was cut by 5 bases and J by 3 bases, with 5 bases left in between. The CDR3 contains 11 residues. Germline assignment: CDR1 MGHDK and CDR2 SYGVNS. CDR3 amino acids: CASSRGYEQYF. CDR3 in DNA: TGTGCCAGCAGTCGGGGCTACGAGCAGTACTTC.

The V and J genes are TRBV4-1 and TRBJ1-4; tentative D call: TRBD1 (5 bases). The germline V gene encodes CDR1 MGHRA and CDR2 YSYEKL. The CDR3 consists of 13 residues. The V end was cut by 0 bases, the J end by 8 bases, with 7 bases between. The DNA of the CDR3 is TGCGCCAGCAGCCAAGAAGGGGCCGAAAAACTGTTTTTT. Its translation is CASSQEGAEKLFF.